This T cell receptor (beta chain) is from a study of blood T cell repertoires in COVID-19. Overall study context: From T cells, B-cell-depleted T cells, or PBMCs came the material, which was cDNA or gDNA.

The CDR3 is 14 residues long. Germline CDR1 is MNHEY and CDR2 is SVGEGT. After removal of 8 bases from V and 2 bases from J, the junction contained 8 bases not matched to a gene. Patients at the Seattle site were enrolled during active infection and followed longitudinally. The assay was immunoSEQ multiplex PCR, and TCRdb's table has in-frame clones only and misses some. The sample has about 410,000 clones; about 91% are singletons. The chain combines TRBV6-2 or TRBV6-3 with TRBJ1-2; 7 nucleotides match TRBD1. The clonotype comes from a woman aged 40 to 50 with COVID-19, enrolled during active disease. Input material: peripheral blood. The CDR3 DNA reads as TGTGCCAGCCGCCCGCTAGGGGGCAACTATGGCTACACCTTC. This sequence encodes CASRPLGGNYGYTF.